This T cell receptor (beta chain) was found in a study of T cell responses to AZD1222 COVID-19 vaccine. Of note for this clone: Its specificity is not known.

General study points: The CD4 TCRs associated with vaccination extended across spike and predominated at 160-218 and 743-854. Breadth and depth of Spike-specific TCRs rose after two AZD1222 doses. Repertoire collection took place solely once the T cell response had peaked. Mostly white British, mostly female donors; authors suggested clonal diversity may be underestimated.

Method: immunoSEQ multiplex PCR; TCRdb's copy keeps in-frame clones and lacks some. Here the sample spans roughly 30,000 clones, roughly 90% being singletons. This CDR3 contains 16 residues. The V end was cut by 3 bases, the J end by 0 bases, with 14 bases between. CDR1 and CDR2 from the germline V gene are SGDLS and YYNGEE. Sequencing used peripheral blood, obtained on day 0 of AZD1222 vaccination. The clonotype was recovered from an adult in good health. The chain recombines TRBV9 with TRBJ2-3, with a weak D call TRBD1 (5 bases). In DNA, the CDR3 is TGTGCCAGCAGCGCCCAGGGTCTGCGGAGCACAGATACGCAGTATTTT. It is translated as CASSAQGLRSTDTQYF.